This TCR beta chain was found in a study of cytomegalovirus exposure and HLA in healthy donors. Findings of the study overall: Analyzed later, association rates of TCRs varied across HLA loci, with DRB1 most and HLA-C fewest. According to reports, the classifier identified cytomegalovirus status with high specificity and sensitivity.

Regarding this clone: Its antigen remains unknown.

Researchers ran the PCR with 60 Vbeta and 13 Jbeta primers. TCRdb's table, derived via immunoSEQ multiplex PCR, lists solely in-frame clones and lacks some. The sample lists about 140,000 clones, roughly 81% seen once, with around 1.5% in the top ten. This CDR3 contains 13 residues. V lost 5 bases and J 2 bases, leaving 10 bases between the germline ends. Germline CDR1 SGHVS, CDR2 FQNEAQ. This TCR was recovered from a female donor in good health and CMV-seronegative. The sequencing input was PBMCs. This chain links TRBV7-8 with TRBJ2-7; maybe TRBD2 (6 bases). CDR3: CASSGGGPYEQYF. Here the CDR3 DNA reads TGTGCCAGCAGCGGGGGAGGTCCCTACGAGCAGTACTTC. Based on the CDR3 plus reference TRBV7-8 and TRBJ2-7, the full variable domain is GAGVSQSPRYKVAKRGQDVALRCDPISGHVSLFWYQQALGQGPEFLTYFQNEAQLDKSGLPSDRFFAERPEGSVSTLKIQRTQQEDSAVYLCASSGGGPYEQYFGPGTRLTVT.